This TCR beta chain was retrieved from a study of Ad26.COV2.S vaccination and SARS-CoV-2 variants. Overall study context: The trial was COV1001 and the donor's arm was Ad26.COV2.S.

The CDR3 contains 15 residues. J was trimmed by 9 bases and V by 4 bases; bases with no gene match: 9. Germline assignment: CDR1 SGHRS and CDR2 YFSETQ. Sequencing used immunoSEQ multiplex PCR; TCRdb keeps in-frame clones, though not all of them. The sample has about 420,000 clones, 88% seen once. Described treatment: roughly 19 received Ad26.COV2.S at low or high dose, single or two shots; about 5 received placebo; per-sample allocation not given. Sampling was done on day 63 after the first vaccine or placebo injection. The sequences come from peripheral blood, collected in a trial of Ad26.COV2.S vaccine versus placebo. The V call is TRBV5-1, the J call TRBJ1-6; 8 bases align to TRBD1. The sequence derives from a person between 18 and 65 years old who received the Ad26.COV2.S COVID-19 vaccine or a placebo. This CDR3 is CASSQDRARGSPLHF. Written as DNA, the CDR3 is TGCGCCAGCAGCCAGGACAGGGCCAGGGGTTCACCCCTCCACTTT.